These 28 T cell receptor beta chains were all obtained from the same sample, sequenced in a study of cytomegalovirus exposure and HLA in healthy donors. A multiplex PCR was run with 60 Vbeta primers and 13 Jbeta primers. Clones were sequenced by immunoSEQ multiplex PCR, and TCRdb holds only the in-frame ones, with some missing. The table lists roughly 100,000 clones, 71% of them singletons. The sample was PBMCs. The source of these receptors is a female donor in good health and CMV-seronegative.

CDR3: CASTDRRNTEAFF. Written as DNA, the CDR3 is TGTGCCTCGACGGACAGGCGGAACACTGAAGCTTTCTTT. The rearrangement uses TRBV19 and TRBJ1-1, with 7 bases aligning to TRBD1. This CDR3 contains 13 residues. The V and J ends lost 11 bases and 1 base, in that order; junction bases with no gene match: 7. The V gene's germline CDR1 is LNHDA and CDR2 SQIVND (reference sequence).

This chain uses TRBV12-5 with TRBJ2-1; 9 bases line up with TRBD2. Germline trimming cut 2 bases from V and 8 bases from J; bases unmatched to any gene: 19. Germline CDR1 and CDR2: LGHNT and FRNRAP. The CDR3 spans 19 residues. DNA of the CDR3: TGTGCTAGTGGTTTGCGTCTCCTAGCGCGGGAGGGCCAGATGTATGAGCAGTTCTTC. Amino acid sequence: CASGLRLLAREGQMYEQFF.

The CDR3 sequence is CASSGLPSYEQYF. CDR3 nucleotides: TGTGCCAGTAGTGGACTACCCTCCTACGAGCAGTACTTC. J is TRBJ2-7 and V is TRBV19; D possibly corresponds to TRBD2 (6 bases). Germline V lookup: CDR1 LNHDA, CDR2 SQIVND (reference sequence). The CDR3 is 13 amino acids. The V gene lost 5 bases and the J gene lost 0 bases, with 8 bases spanning the gap.

This clone was seen repeatedly, ten times or more. The J gene is TRBJ2-1, the V gene TRBV5-5, with 14 bases fitting TRBD2. V lost 0 bases to trimming and J lost 9 bases; unmatched junction nucleotides: 5. The CDR3 is 16 amino acids. Germline assignment: CDR1 SGHKS and CDR2 YYEKEE (reference sequence). CDR3 loop: CASSLAGTSGSSEQFF. For the CDR3, the DNA is TGTGCCAGCAGCTTGGCCGGGACTAGCGGGAGTTCTGAGCAGTTCTTC.

Here the CDR3 reads CASSTISETQYF. CDR3 nucleotides: TGTGCCAGCAGCACCATTAGTGAGACCCAGTACTTC. V gene TRBV5-4 combines with J gene TRBJ2-5; no firm D call. The CDR3 has 12 amino acids. The V end lost 4 bases, the J end lost 5 bases, and 9 bases lay between the germline ends. Germline CDR1 is SGHNT and CDR2 is YYREEE (reference sequence).

The chain employs TRBV6-1 and TRBJ2-5, with D perhaps matching TRBD1 (5 bases). The CDR3 totals 12 residues. Looked up from germline, CDR1 is MNHNS and CDR2 is SASEGT. Between the trimmed V and J ends, which lost 1 base and 12 bases, there was a span of 12 bases. As DNA, the CDR3 is TGTGCCAGCAGTGAAGGAAGCACCAGGGAGTACTTC. Its protein product is CASSEGSTREYF.

The chain recombines TRBV20-1 with TRBJ2-5; D gene unclear. The CDR3 loop spans 11 amino acids. CDR1 and CDR2 from the germline V gene are DFQATT and SNEGSKA (reference sequence). The V end lost 5 bases, the J end lost 3 bases, and 7 bases lay between the germline ends. The CDR3 loop reads CSARSEETQYF. Written as DNA, the CDR3 is TGCAGTGCTCGGTCGGAAGAGACCCAGTACTTC.

The CDR3 nucleotides are TGTGCCAGCTCACCACGAGGGGATACGCAGTATTTT. This gives the protein CASSPRGDTQYF. The J gene is TRBJ2-3, the V gene TRBV18; weak D call: TRBD2 (5 bases). CDR1 is KGHSH, CDR2 LQKENI, per germline. Trimming took off 1 base at V and 6 bases at J, with 5 bases between the two ends. This CDR3 region has 12 residues.

This clone has only a few counts. This chain joins TRBV11-3 and TRBJ2-4, with a possible D match to TRBD2 (7 bases). The germline CDR1 and CDR2 sequences are SGHNT and YENEEA. The CDR3 is 16 amino acids. V shed 7 bases and J shed 0 bases, with 16 bases lying between them. In DNA form, the CDR3 reads TGTGCCAGCAAAGGGGGACCGGGGGGAGCCAAAAACATTCAGTACTTC. Translated, it gives CASKGGPGGAKNIQYF. Using reference TRBV11-3 and TRBJ2-4 for the parts outside the CDR3, the full variable domain is EAGVVQSPRYKIIEKKQPVAFWCNPISGHNTLYWYLQNLGQGPELLIRYENEEAVDDSQLPKDRFSAERLKGVDSTLKIQPAELGDSAVYLCASKGGPGGAKNIQYFGAGTRLSVL.

This chain joins TRBV30 and TRBJ2-2; maybe TRBD1 (5 bases). The V gene's germline CDR1 is GTSNPN and CDR2 SVGIG (reference sequence). V was pared by 4 bases and J by 5 bases, with 14 bases between. The CDR3 is made up of 14 amino acids. The CDR3 protein is CAWTRASLTGELFF. CDR3 DNA: TGTGCCTGGACCAGGGCAAGTCTAACCGGGGAGCTGTTTTTT.

This clone showed up just once. The chain couples TRBV9 to TRBJ2-7; D is perhaps TRBD2 (6 bases). Trimming took off 0 bases at V and 3 bases at J, with 10 bases between the two ends. The CDR3 loop spans 14 amino acids. CDR1 is SGDLS, CDR2 YYNGEE, per germline. CDR3 protein: CASSVGTTSYEQYF. CDR3 nucleotide sequence: TGTGCCAGCAGCGTAGGGACTACGAGCTACGAGCAGTACTTC.

This clone has just a few counts. The chain recombines TRBV28 with TRBJ2-2; 7 nucleotides agree with TRBD1. V shed 2 bases, J shed 0 bases, and the junction held 0 bases outside the gene matches. There are 15 residues in the CDR3. Germline V gene data show CDR1 as MDHEN and CDR2 as SYDVKM. Here the CDR3 reads CASSLGTANTGELFF. The CDR3 DNA follows: TGTGCCAGCAGTTTAGGGACAGCGAACACCGGGGAGCTGTTTTTT.

V and J are TRBV6-5 and TRBJ2-1; the match to TRBD1 covers 7 bases. J gave up 0 bases and V 5 bases, and 4 bases lay outside the gene matches. The germline gives CDR1 MNHEY, CDR2 SVGAGI. CDR3 length equals 15 residues. The CDR3 DNA is TGTGCCAGCAGTCAACAGGGGAGCTCCTACAATGAGCAGTTCTTC. It is translated as CASSQQGSSYNEQFF.

CDR3 DNA: TGTGCCAGCAGTCCCGGACTGCAAGAGACCCAGTACTTC. Protein: CASSPGLQETQYF. The chain joins TRBV27 to TRBJ2-5; D might be TRBD2 (5 bases). CDR1 and CDR2 from the germline V gene are MNHEY and SMNVEV (reference sequence). V dropped 5 bases and J dropped 2 bases, with 9 bases sitting between them. The CDR3 loop spans 13 amino acids.

V is TRBV7-9 and J is TRBJ2-1; 14 nucleotides line up with TRBD2. CDR1 and CDR2 from the germline V gene are SEHNR and FQNEAQ (reference sequence). The CDR3 has 17 residues. V was pared by 5 bases and J by 10 bases, with 13 bases of the junction left unmatched. In DNA form, the CDR3 reads TGTGCCAGCAGCCTAAGACTAGCGGGAGGGACACCGAAAGAGCAGTTCTTC. This codes for CASSLRLAGGTPKEQFF. Together with reference TRBV7-9 and TRBJ2-1, the CDR3 gives the full variable domain: DTGVSQNPRHKITKRGQNVTFRCDPISEHNRLYWYRQTLGQGPEFLTYFQNEAQLEKSRLLSDRFSAERPKGSFSTLEIQRTEQGDSAMYLCASSLRLAGGTPKEQFFGPGTRLTVL.

Here the CDR3 DNA reads TGTGCCAGTAGTACGAGACAGGTTTACAATGAGCAGTTCTTC. It encodes CASSTRQVYNEQFF. The chain recombines TRBV19 with TRBJ2-1; the D gene is possibly TRBD1 (6 bases). V was trimmed by 4 bases and J by 4 bases, leaving 11 bases between them. The length of the CDR3 is 14 residues. Germline CDR1 LNHDA, CDR2 SQIVND (reference sequence).

The V and J genes are TRBV30 and TRBJ1-1, with D unresolved. V was cut by 2 bases and J by 5 bases, with 15 bases left in between. This CDR3 is built from 14 residues. Germline values: CDR1 GTSNPN, CDR2 SVGIG (reference sequence). The CDR3 region is CAWSRMSTITEAFF. CDR3 in DNA: TGTGCCTGGAGTAGGATGTCTACTATAACTGAAGCTTTCTTT.

The V call is TRBV29-1, the J call TRBJ1-1; 9 bases are shared with TRBD1. The CDR3 has 14 residues. V was pared by 4 bases and J by 0 bases, with 3 bases of the junction left unmatched. CDR1 SQVTM and CDR2 ANQGSEA come from the germline V gene. CDR3 coding DNA: TGCAGCGTTGGACAGGGGGTCATGAACACTGAAGCTTTCTTT. This encodes CSVGQGVMNTEAFF.

This clone was recorded once. The V call is TRBV2, the J call TRBJ1-5, with TRBD1 as a possible D gene (5 bases). Per germline, CDR1 SNHLY and CDR2 FYNNEI. The ends were cut back, 7 bases at V and 4 bases at J, with 11 bases in the middle. The CDR3 length is 13 residues. The CDR3 region has the DNA TGTGCCAGCATGGACAAGGAGAATCAGCCCCAGCATTTT. This translates into CASMDKENQPQHF. The complete variable domain, with remaining parts taken from reference TRBV2 and TRBJ1-5, reads EPEVTQTPSHQVTQMGQEVILRCVPISNHLYFYWYRQILGQKVEFLVSFYNNEISEKSEIFDDQFSVERPDGSNFTLKIRSTKLEDSAMYFCASMDKENQPQHFGDGTRLSIL.

This rearrangement joins TRBV2 to TRBJ1-3; no definite D call. The V gene lost 3 bases and the J gene lost 0 bases, with 9 bases spanning the gap. The CDR3 is 15 residues long. CDR1 is SNHLY and CDR2 is FYNNEI in the germline V gene. For the CDR3, the DNA is TGTGCCAGCAGTGATGACGGGAGCTCTGGAAACACCATATATTTT. This sequence encodes CASSDDGSSGNTIYF.

This clone was observed a handful of times. The genes are TRBV10-1 and TRBJ2-3; the match to TRBD2 covers 8 bases. The CDR3 is 16 amino acids. Germline-derived CDR1 and CDR2 are WNHNN and SYGVQD (reference sequence). V lost 6 bases to trimming and J lost 2 bases; unmatched junction nucleotides: 10. The CDR3 reads CASSRTTSGNTDTQYF. For the CDR3, the DNA is TGCGCCAGCAGCCGTACTACTAGCGGAAACACAGATACGCAGTATTTT.

The chain recombines TRBV9 with TRBJ2-1; D gene unclear. CDR1 is SGDLS, CDR2 YYNGEE, per germline. Deletions cut 4 bases from V and 7 bases from J, with 12 bases between. The CDR3 runs 13 residues. The DNA of the CDR3 is TGTGCCAGCAGCCCCCAGGCATGGAATGAGCAGTTCTTC. Its protein product is CASSPQAWNEQFF.

This clone was recorded a few times. This rearrangement joins TRBV5-4 to TRBJ2-1, with 7 bases lining up with TRBD1. The germline CDR1 and CDR2 sequences are SGHNT and YYREEE (reference sequence). Losses at the gene ends were 4 bases for V and 10 bases for J; bases not matched to a gene: 14. CDR3 length equals 15 residues. The DNA of the CDR3 is TGTGCCAGCAGCAGCCGAGTAAGGGACAGCAGCGAGCAGTTCTTC. This translates into CASSSRVRDSSEQFF.

The gene calls are TRBV5-1 and TRBJ2-5; 11 bases match TRBD2. The germline V gene encodes CDR1 SGHRS and CDR2 YFSETQ. The CDR3 is 17 residues long. With V trimmed by 5 bases and J by 2 bases, 11 bases remained unmatched. CDR3 protein: CASSLAGGTPVQETQYF. CDR3 DNA: TGCGCCAGCAGTCTAGCGGGAGGCACCCCTGTACAAGAGACCCAGTACTTC.

The genes are TRBV11-2 and TRBJ2-1; 9 nucleotides line up with TRBD1. The CDR3 runs 15 residues. V lost 4 bases, J lost 4 bases, and 5 bases stayed unmatched. CDR1 and CDR2 (germline): SGHAT, FQNNGV. The CDR3 nucleotides read TGTGCCAGCAGCTGGGGACAGGGTCTGTACAATGAGCAGTTCTTC. Translated, it gives CASSWGQGLYNEQFF.

The chain employs TRBV6-5 and TRBJ1-5, with TRBD1 matching over 9 bases. Looked up from germline, CDR1 is MNHEY and CDR2 is SVGAGI. The V segment lost 6 bases and the J segment 0 bases; nucleotides outside the gene matches: 0. CDR3 size: 14 residues. CDR3 in DNA: TGTGCCAGCAGACAGGGGGCTAGCAATCAGCCCCAGCATTTT. Translating it yields CASRQGASNQPQHF.

This chain links TRBV29-1 with TRBJ2-7; 8 nucleotides line up with TRBD1. Trimming removed 3 bases from V and 0 bases from J; junction bases left unmatched: 7. This CDR3 region has 15 residues. Looked up from germline, CDR1 is SQVTM and CDR2 is ANQGSEA. The CDR3 DNA sequence: TGCAGCGTTGACTACCGGGACAGGCACTCCTACGAGCAGTACTTC. Translating gives CSVDYRDRHSYEQYF.

CDR3 loop: CASSVGRRWNYGYTF. DNA of the CDR3: TGTGCCAGCAGTGTCGGTAGGAGGTGGAACTATGGCTACACCTTC. The genes are TRBV6-1 and TRBJ1-2; D remains ambiguous. Per germline, CDR1 MNHNS and CDR2 SASEGT. The CDR3 length is 15 residues. Trimming left V 4 bases short and J 2 bases short, with 14 bases between.